Listed here is a single TCR beta chain. The assay was immunoSEQ multiplex PCR, and TCRdb's table has in-frame clones only and misses some. The table has a few hundred thousand clones, over 75% seen once; the top ten hold around 1%. These data come from a study of blood T cell repertoires in COVID-19. Germline V gives CDR1 KGHSH, CDR2 LQKENI. The CDR3 runs to 17 residues. V gave up 4 bases and J gave up 6 bases; unmatched junction bases: 14. This chain uses TRBV18 with TRBJ2-1; TRBD1 matches 8 bases. Sequencing was carried out using PBMCs or T cells enriched from blood (not recorded which). The clonotype was recovered from a man between 18 and 35 years old who had recovered from COVID-19. The CDR3 region is CASSRLSSGGAINEQFF. The DNA of the CDR3 is TGTGCCAGCTCACGCCTATCATCAGGGGGCGCGATCAATGAGCAGTTCTTC.